Presented here are 32 T cell receptor beta chains from one specimen sequenced in a study of OX40 agonist ivuxolimab in advanced cancers. Only in-frame clones appear in the TCRdb table, and some are missing; sequencing was by immunoSEQ multiplex PCR. The table lists some 16,000 clones, 70% to 75% of them singletons. Sequences were derived from CD4+ or CD8+ T cells sorted from blood, sampled in a trial of the OX40 agonist ivuxolimab. These receptors were taken from an adult with an advanced solid tumor such as melanoma, head and neck, liver or kidney cancer.

The chain links TRBV28 to TRBJ2-7; 11 bases are a match to TRBD1. V dropped 6 bases and J dropped 2; count of bases not matched to a gene: 6. The CDR3 sequence is 15 residues long. Germline V lookup: CDR1 MDHEN, CDR2 SYDVKM. For the CDR3, the DNA is TGTGCCAGCAGCCCTGCGGGACAGGGGGCCTACGAGCAGTACTTC. This codes for CASSPAGQGAYEQYF.

The chain couples TRBV19 to TRBJ2-7, with TRBD2 identical over 7 bases. CDR1 is LNHDA, CDR2 SQIVND, per germline (reference sequence). V dropped 3 bases and J dropped 5; count of bases not matched to a gene: 10. This CDR3 is 15 amino acids long. CDR3 DNA sequence: TGTGCCAGTAGTATGGTCGCGGGAGTTTCCCACGAGCAGTACTTC. As protein: CASSMVAGVSHEQYF.

The chain has TRBV4-1 and TRBJ2-1, with D possibly matching TRBD2 (5 bases). V lost 1 base and J lost 10, with 14 bases in between. Germline V gene data show CDR1 as MGHRA and CDR2 as YSYEKL. The CDR3 is 14 residues long. The chain's CDR3 is CASSQALGLGEQFF. The CDR3 DNA is TGCGCCAGCAGCCAAGCACTAGGTCTCGGCGAGCAGTTCTTC.

This chain links TRBV6-5 with TRBJ1-6; 10 bases align to TRBD1. This CDR3 is built from 15 residues. Germline-derived CDR1 and CDR2 are MNHEY and SVGAGI. With V trimmed by 2 bases and J by 5 bases, 0 bases remained unmatched. The DNA for the CDR3 is TGTGCCAGCAGTTACGGGACAGGGGATAATTCACCCCTCCACTTT. Translated: CASSYGTGDNSPLHF.

This chain connects TRBV9 to TRBJ1-4; 8 bases fit TRBD1. J was trimmed by 7 bases and V by 3 bases; bases with no gene match: 5. The CDR3 spans 14 residues. Germline CDR1 reads SGDLS; CDR2 reads YYNGEE. CDR3 sequence: CASSEGQGGEKLFF. The CDR3 coding sequence is TGTGCCAGCAGCGAAGGACAGGGCGGTGAAAAACTGTTTTTT.

The V gene is TRBV5-1, the J gene TRBJ2-1; 7 nucleotides line up with TRBD2. Germline-derived CDR1 and CDR2 are SGHRS and YFSETQ. The CDR3 runs 14 residues. V was clipped by 0 bases and J by 7 bases; unmatched bases: 4. This CDR3 is CASSLGAGMNEQFF. DNA for the CDR3: TGCGCCAGCAGCTTGGGAGCGGGAATGAATGAGCAGTTCTTC. Complete variable domain (other parts from reference TRBV5-1 and TRBJ2-1): KAGVTQTPRYLIKTRGQQVTLSCSPISGHRSVSWYQQTPGQGLQFLFEYFSETQRNKGNFPGRFSGRQFSNSRSEMNVSTLELGDSALYLCASSLGAGMNEQFFGPGTRLTVL.

The chain has TRBV7-9 and TRBJ2-4; D might be TRBD1 (7 bases). Per germline, CDR1 SEHNR and CDR2 FQNEAQ (reference sequence). The length of the CDR3 is 14 residues. Trimming removed 5 bases from V and 7 bases from J, with 15 bases in between. The CDR3 spells CASSAVQGRNIQYF. The CDR3 DNA sequence: TGTGCCAGCAGCGCCGTACAGGGGAGGAACATTCAGTACTTC.

As for this clone: In the same sample, other DNA sequences code for this CDR3. This chain links TRBV11-2 with TRBJ2-7; D call uncertain. The germline V gene encodes CDR1 SGHAT and CDR2 FQNNGV. The CDR3 is 11 residues long. Trimming removed 5 bases at V and 7 bases at J, with 9 bases between. Written as DNA, the CDR3 is TGTGCCAGCAGCCCGGGTGGTGAGCAGTACTTC. The encoded protein is CASSPGGEQYF.

The V call is TRBV6-5, the J call TRBJ1-5, with 7 nucleotides matching TRBD1. Trimming cost V 8 bases and J 6 bases; bases outside gene matches: 7. Germline V gene sequence: CDR1 MNHEY, CDR2 SVGAGI. CDR3 size: 13 residues. The CDR3 sequence is CASGKGGPQPQHF. The CDR3 bases are TGTGCCAGCGGTAAAGGGGGCCCTCAGCCCCAGCATTTT.

The chain links TRBV19 to TRBJ2-3, with TRBD1 identical over 7 bases. This CDR3 contains 16 residues. Trimming cost V 2 bases and J 3 bases; bases outside gene matches: 8. CDR1 is LNHDA, CDR2 SQIVND, per germline (reference sequence). As DNA, the CDR3 is TGTGCCAGTAGTATAAGGGTCAACAGGGGAACAGATACGCAGTATTTT. It codes for CASSIRVNRGTDTQYF.

The chain recombines TRBV6-1 with TRBJ2-1; possibly TRBD1 for D (6 bases). The germline V and J ends were trimmed by 5 bases and 3 bases, with 11 bases remaining between them. The CDR3 is 14 amino acids. Germline CDR1 and CDR2: MNHNS and SASEGT. The CDR3 nucleotides read TGTGCCAGCAGTTTTCCGACAGGCTACAATGAGCAGTTCTTC. This sequence encodes CASSFPTGYNEQFF.

This clone turned up a few times. The genes are TRBV7-9 and TRBJ2-1, with D perhaps being TRBD1 or TRBD2 (5 bases each). The length of the CDR3 is 11 residues. Trimming pared 9 bases from V and 7 bases from J, leaving 10 bases between. Germline V gene lookup returns CDR1 SEHNR and CDR2 FQNEAQ (reference sequence). The CDR3 sequence is CASNEGNEQFF. CDR3 sequence (DNA): TGTGCCAGTAACGAGGGGAATGAGCAGTTCTTC.

This chain connects TRBV10-3 to TRBJ2-7, with 8 nucleotides matching TRBD2. The germline CDR1 and CDR2 sequences are ENHRY and SYGVKD. V gave up 6 bases and J gave up 4 bases; unmatched junction bases: 14. The CDR3 spans 16 residues. CDR3 residues: CAIRDIGTGGRYEQYF. CDR3 DNA sequence: TGTGCCATCAGGGACATCGGGACGGGAGGGAGATACGAGCAGTACTTC.

Comment on this clone: An end of the junction differs from the germline gene, which may be a read error. The chain links TRBV27 to TRBJ2-1; D is undetermined. CDR1 is MNHEY and CDR2 is SMNVEV in the germline V gene (reference sequence). CDR3 length equals 14 residues. In nucleotides, the CDR3 is TGTGCCAGCAGGACCTCCCCCTCCTCCAATGAGCAGTTCTTC. Translation gives CASRTSPSSNEQFF.

The rearrangement uses TRBV23-1 and TRBJ1-5, with D possibly being TRBD1 (5 bases). TRBV23-1 is classed as an ORF, of uncertain function. V lost 0 bases to trimming and J lost 0 bases, with 9 bases between them. The CDR3 loop spans 16 amino acids. The CDR3 is CASSQSRGYSNQPQHF. The CDR3 DNA reads TGCGCCAGCAGTCAATCTCGGGGCTATAGCAATCAGCCCCAGCATTTT.

The chain uses TRBV2 and TRBJ2-7, with 8 bases lining up with TRBD2. CDR1 and CDR2 (germline): SNHLY, FYNNEI. The CDR3 length is 13 residues. Losses at the gene ends were 6 bases for V and 6 bases for J; bases not matched to a gene: 7. CDR3 protein: CASRAGVFFEQYF. In DNA form, the CDR3 reads TGTGCCAGCAGAGCGGGAGTTTTTTTCGAGCAGTACTTC.

The V call is TRBV9, the J call TRBJ2-2; D gene uncertain. The CDR3 extends over 11 amino acids. Germline-derived CDR1 and CDR2 are SGDLS and YYNGEE. Trimming removed 8 bases from V and 6 bases from J, with 8 bases in between. In DNA form, the CDR3 reads TGTGCCAGTTCGCGTGCCGGGGAGCTGTTTTTT. This encodes CASSRAGELFF.

This chain uses TRBV29-1 with TRBJ2-1; D is undetermined. Germline V CDR1 and CDR2: SQVTM, ANQGSEA. This CDR3 contains 12 residues. Trimming pared 7 bases from V and 4 bases from J, leaving 11 bases between. The CDR3 reads CSAREGYNEQFF. CDR3 sequence (DNA): TGCAGCGCCCGAGAAGGTTACAATGAGCAGTTCTTC.

This clone occurred a few times. The rearrangement links TRBV25-1 to TRBJ1-2; 8 nucleotides agree with TRBD1. After removal of 6 bases from V and 5 bases from J, the junction contained 11 bases not matched to a gene. This CDR3 spans 15 amino acids. Germline CDR1 is MGHDK and CDR2 is SYGVNS. CDR3 loop: CASSWDRQLGYGYTF. The CDR3 DNA reads as TGTGCCAGCAGCTGGGACAGGCAGTTGGGGTATGGCTACACCTTC.

The J gene is TRBJ2-7, the V gene TRBV19, with TRBD2 matching over 12 bases. The CDR3 loop spans 15 amino acids. Germline-derived CDR1 and CDR2 are LNHDA and SQIVND (reference sequence). V was pared by 5 bases and J by 9 bases, with 11 bases of the junction left unmatched. The CDR3: CASSPSSGRAVGQYF. The DNA of the CDR3 is TGTGCCAGTAGTCCCTCTAGCGGGAGGGCCGTTGGGCAGTACTTC.

The rearrangement links TRBV5-5 to TRBJ1-1; D is uncertain. The germline V and J ends were trimmed by 0 bases and 1 base, with 7 bases remaining between them. The CDR3 has 14 amino acids. The germline gives CDR1 SGHKS, CDR2 YYEKEE (reference sequence). CDR3 sequence reads: CASSLGVGNTEAFF. Written as DNA, the CDR3 is TGTGCCAGCAGCTTGGGAGTTGGGAACACTGAAGCTTTCTTT.

The V gene is TRBV27, the J gene TRBJ1-5, with 9 positions matching TRBD1. Germline CDR1 MNHEY, CDR2 SMNVEV (reference sequence). J lost 6 bases, V lost 2 bases, and 2 bases had no gene match. The CDR3 has 14 amino acids. This CDR3 reads CASSLATGGQPQHF. Here the CDR3 DNA reads TGTGCCAGCAGTTTAGCGACAGGGGGTCAGCCCCAGCATTTT.

The V and J genes are TRBV5-8 and TRBJ1-5; D is unclear. The V and J ends lost 4 bases and 2 bases respectively, with 16 bases between them. Germline-derived CDR1 and CDR2 are SGHTS and YDEGEE. The CDR3 has 16 amino acids. The CDR3 DNA reads TGTGCCAGCAGCCTCCGGGCCCCCTGGGGCAATCAGCCCCAGCATTTT. Translating gives CASSLRAPWGNQPQHF.

The chain uses TRBV19 and TRBJ2-1; D gene ambiguous. This CDR3 is built from 13 residues. V was cut by 4 bases and J by 6 bases, with 10 bases left in between. Germline-derived CDR1 and CDR2 are LNHDA and SQIVND (reference sequence). The CDR3, as DNA: TGTGCCAGTAGTACGAGTCTAACCAATGAGCAGTTCTTC. Its translation is CASSTSLTNEQFF.

This chain connects TRBV7-9 to TRBJ2-1; 10 bases line up with TRBD2. The germline gives CDR1 SEHNR, CDR2 FQNEAQ (reference sequence). Losses at the gene ends were 4 bases for V and 3 bases for J; bases not matched to a gene: 6. This CDR3 has 16 residues. The CDR3 spells CASSSSGRADYNEQFF. CDR3 nucleotides: TGTGCCAGCAGCTCTAGCGGGAGAGCGGACTACAATGAGCAGTTCTTC.

J is TRBJ2-1 and V is TRBV7-9; 15 nucleotides agree with TRBD2. CDR3 length: 15 amino acids. The germline V gene has CDR1 SEHNR and CDR2 FQNEAQ (reference sequence). Trimming took 5 bases from V and 8 from J; bases not matched to a gene: 4. In DNA form, the CDR3 reads TGTGCCAGCAGCGGACTAGCGGGAGGGCCCTATGAGCAGTTCTTC. Translation gives CASSGLAGGPYEQFF.

The chain uses TRBV9 and TRBJ2-2; tentatively, D is TRBD1 (5 bases). The CDR3 consists of 15 residues. The ends were cut back, 4 bases at V and 4 bases at J, with 14 bases in the middle. Looked up from germline, CDR1 is SGDLS and CDR2 is YYNGEE. The CDR3 loop is CASSPLLGLTGELFF. DNA of the CDR3: TGTGCCAGCAGCCCTCTACTGGGGCTCACCGGGGAGCTGTTTTTT.

The rearrangement uses TRBV7-9 and TRBJ1-1; TRBD1 is a possible D gene (6 bases). CDR1 is SEHNR, CDR2 FQNEAQ, per germline (reference sequence). Trimming removed 11 bases from V and 4 bases from J, with 14 bases in between. The CDR3 is made up of 12 amino acids. CDR3 sequence: CACHRVSTEAFF. Here the CDR3 DNA reads TGTGCCTGTCACAGGGTGTCCACTGAAGCTTTCTTT.

This clone was recorded only once. The V gene is TRBV7-8, the J gene TRBJ2-1; tentative D call: TRBD1 (6 bases). The CDR3 runs to 16 residues. The V end was cut by 4 bases, the J end by 7 bases, with 20 bases between. Looked up from germline, CDR1 is SGHVS and CDR2 is FQNEAQ. The DNA of the CDR3 is TGTGCCAGCAGCTCCAAAATGACAGGAACCGGGAATGAGCAGTTCTTC. It encodes CASSSKMTGTGNEQFF.

The gene calls are TRBV10-3 and TRBJ2-5, with D unclear. The length of the CDR3 is 11 residues. Trimming pared 3 bases from V and 5 bases from J, leaving 4 bases between. Germline CDR1 and CDR2: ENHRY and SYGVKD. The CDR3 region is CAISELETQYF. DNA for the CDR3: TGTGCCATCAGTGAATTGGAGACCCAGTACTTC.

The chain combines TRBV5-6 with TRBJ2-3, with 12 nucleotides matching TRBD2. V dropped 3 bases and J dropped 6; count of bases not matched to a gene: 2. CDR1 is SGHDT and CDR2 is YYEEEE in the germline V gene. The CDR3 is 14 residues long. CDR3 nucleotides: TGTGCCAGCAGCTGGGGACTAGCGGGTGATACGCAGTATTTT. This gives the protein CASSWGLAGDTQYF.

The chain recombines TRBV5-1 with TRBJ1-1; possibly TRBD1 for D (5 bases). V lost 2 bases to trimming and J lost 6 bases, with 11 bases between them. There are 13 residues in the CDR3. Germline V lookup: CDR1 SGHRS, CDR2 YFSETQ. As DNA, the CDR3 is TGCGCCAGCAGCTTCTCAGGGCCGGCTGAAGCTTTCTTT. It encodes CASSFSGPAEAFF.